The 28 T cell receptor beta chains in this list originate from one sample, sequenced in a study of T cells in Graves' hyperthyroidism and ophthalmopathy. Amplification of TCR beta CDR3 regions used RNA as the template. In the first-round RT-PCR of the TCR CDR3, the HTBI primer set was used. From the multiplex PCR reads, TCRdb called clonotypes with MiXCR, one entry per CDR3 protein. The table has hundreds of thousands of distinct CDR3 sequences, over 15% seen once; the top ten hold approximately 20%. The sequenced material came from blood. These TCRs come from a woman aged 18-35 years with Graves' hyperthyroidism.

The chain carries TRBV6-4 and TRBJ2-1, with 9 bases lining up with TRBD2. Germline CDR1 is MRHNA and CDR2 is SNTAGT. Unmatched junction bases numbered 10, after V lost 7 bases and J lost 6 bases. CDR3 length equals 15 residues. The CDR3 reads CASKPNSGGLNEQFF. In DNA form, the CDR3 reads TGTGCCAGCAAACCAAATAGCGGGGGACTCAATGAGCAGTTCTTC.

In its sample, this clonotype was seen many times. This may stem from a read error, because a much larger clone lies one nucleotide away. J is TRBJ2-3 and V is TRBV12-3 or TRBV12-4; D is undetermined. The germline V and J ends were trimmed by 3 bases and 5 bases, with 12 bases remaining between them. This CDR3 is 14 amino acids long. The CDR3 protein is CASSFVILKDTQYF. The CDR3 nucleotides are TGTGCCAGCAGTTTCGTGATATTGAAAGATACGCAGTATTTT.

This clonotype came up many times. The chain carries TRBV27 and TRBJ2-1; perhaps TRBD2 as D (5 bases). The CDR3 is 17 residues long. The ends were cut back, 1 base at V and 0 bases at J, with 13 bases in the middle. Germline-derived CDR1 and CDR2 are MNHEY and SMNVEV (reference sequence). The CDR3 DNA reads as TGTGCCAGCAGTTTATACCGGCTGGGGAGCTCCTACAATGAGCAGTTCTTC. Protein product: CASSLYRLGSSYNEQFF.

This clonotype was recorded many times. CDR3 bases: TGTGCCAGCAGTTCGTCACCCGGGACACCGAGCACAGATACGCAGTATTTT. Translated, it gives CASSSSPGTPSTDTQYF. The chain has TRBV12-3 or TRBV12-4 and TRBJ2-3, with D perhaps TRBD1 (6 bases). The CDR3 totals 17 residues. With 4 bases removed from V and 0 bases from J, the gap between germline ends came to 17 bases.

Regarding this clonotype: A much larger clone sits a single nucleotide away, making a read error possible. This sequence joins TRBV11-2 and TRBJ2-1, with D perhaps matching TRBD1 or TRBD2 (5 bases each). The V end was cut by 5 bases, the J end by 4 bases, with 15 bases between. Germline CDR1 and CDR2: SGHAT and FQNNGV. The CDR3 contains 15 residues. CDR3 nucleotides: TGTGCCAGCAGCCCGACCGGGGCAGCATACAATGAGCAGTTCTTC. Amino acids: CASSPTGAAYNEQFF.

There are many counts of this clonotype. The V and J genes are TRBV12-3 or TRBV12-4 and TRBJ2-1; TRBD2 agrees at 8 bases. V lost 7 bases, J lost 3 bases, and 11 bases stayed unmatched. The CDR3 is 16 amino acids. This CDR3 is CASIPGGASGYNEQFF. CDR3 nucleotide sequence: TGTGCCAGCATCCCCGGGGGGGCTAGCGGCTACAATGAGCAGTTCTTC.

The sample holds a few counts of this clonotype. The V and J genes are TRBV5-4 and TRBJ2-3; 7 bases are shared with TRBD2. The V segment lost 4 bases and the J segment 7 bases; nucleotides outside the gene matches: 24. CDR1 SGHNT and CDR2 YYREEE come from the germline V gene (reference sequence). The CDR3 sequence is 19 residues long. CDR3 bases: TGTGCCAGCAGCCCAGATGGTGGGCTAGCGGTGGGTGTGGGGAATACGCAGTATTTT. Translation gives CASSPDGGLAVGVGNTQYF.

With respect to this clonotype: This sequence may be a read error, since a much larger clone differs from it by one base. V gene TRBV6-2 or TRBV6-3 combines with J gene TRBJ2-5; 7 bases are shared with TRBD1. CDR1 MNHEY and CDR2 SVGEGT come from the germline V gene. The CDR3 consists of 14 residues. V shed 10 bases, J shed 5 bases, and the junction held 13 bases outside the gene matches. CDR3 amino acids: CANRTNRGVETQYF. CDR3 DNA: TGTGCCAACAGGACAAACAGGGGAGTCGAGACCCAGTACTTC.

The chain combines TRBV19 with TRBJ2-1, with no clear D. Looked up from germline, CDR1 is LNHDA and CDR2 is SQIVND (reference sequence). CDR3 length equals 13 residues. V was clipped by 1 base and J by 6 bases, with 7 bases between them. The CDR3: CASSIVSSNEQFF. CDR3 sequence (DNA): TGTGCCAGTAGTATAGTATCCAGCAATGAGCAGTTCTTC.

The chain has TRBV6-5 and TRBJ2-7, with 7 bases fitting TRBD1. V was clipped by 2 bases and J by 4 bases; unmatched bases: 2. The CDR3 loop spans 13 amino acids. Germline loops: CDR1 MNHEY, CDR2 SVGAGI. In DNA, the CDR3 is TGTGCCAGCAGTTACCTGGACAGGTACGAGCAGTACTTC. Translated: CASSYLDRYEQYF.

This clonotype was counted many times. This rearrangement joins TRBV28 to TRBJ2-1; D is perhaps TRBD1 (6 bases). Between the trimmed V and J ends, which lost 4 bases and 5 bases, there was a span of 18 bases. The CDR3 is 16 residues long. Germline CDR1 reads MDHEN; CDR2 reads SYDVKM. This CDR3 reads CASSSSRGHRNNEQFF. The CDR3 nucleotides read TGTGCCAGCAGTTCATCCAGGGGCCACAGAAACAATGAGCAGTTCTTC.

This clonotype was seen repeatedly, ten times or more. The chain carries TRBV30 and TRBJ1-1, with a tentative D call TRBD1 (5 bases). Germline lookup yields CDR1 GTSNPN and CDR2 SVGIG (reference sequence). The CDR3 loop spans 12 amino acids. The V and J ends lost 4 bases and 4 bases respectively, with 10 bases between them. CDR3 sequence (DNA): TGTGCCTGGAATTGGGGGGTCACTGAAGCTTTCTTT. It yields the protein CAWNWGVTEAFF.

This clonotype has only a few counts. This sequence may be a read error, since a much larger clone differs from it by one base. The chain couples TRBV11-2 to TRBJ2-3; 8 bases fit TRBD2. CDR1 is SGHAT, CDR2 FQNNGV, per germline. The CDR3 sequence is 19 residues long. Trimming at V came to 6 bases and at J to 2 bases, leaving 19 bases not matched to a gene. As DNA, the CDR3 is TGTGCCAGCAGATCCCTTAGCGGGAAAATTCACACGCTCACAGATACGCAGTATTTT. Translating it yields CASRSLSGKIHTLTDTQYF.

In the case of this clonotype: A much larger clone lies one base from this, so it may be a read error. The V and J genes are TRBV6-5 and TRBJ2-1; the match to TRBD1 covers 8 bases. J gave up 5 bases and V 5 bases, and 14 bases lay outside the gene matches. CDR1 is MNHEY, CDR2 SVGAGI, per germline. The CDR3 runs 17 residues. The CDR3 protein is CASSTPLLTGAHNEQFF. CDR3 sequence (DNA): TGTGCCAGCAGTACTCCCCTCCTGACAGGGGCCCACAATGAGCAGTTCTTC.

The rearrangement joins TRBV20-1 to TRBJ2-7, with 10 bases lining up with TRBD2. The CDR3 has 14 amino acids. With 2 bases clipped from V and 6 bases from J, the junction kept 7 bases outside the gene matches. CDR1 and CDR2 from the germline V gene are DFQATT and SNEGSKA (reference sequence). For the CDR3, the DNA is TGCAGTGCTAGATCGGGACTAGCGAGCTCCGAGCAGTACTTC. Translation gives CSARSGLASSEQYF.

This clonotype has more than one count but fewer than ten. The chain joins TRBV2 to TRBJ1-3; the D is unclear. The CDR3 runs to 16 residues. Germline V gene sequence: CDR1 SNHLY, CDR2 FYNNEI. Trimming took off 3 bases at V and 2 bases at J, with 14 bases between the two ends. The CDR3 loop reads CASSDTRFIAGNTIYF. CDR3 bases: TGTGCCAGCAGTGATACACGATTCATTGCTGGAAACACCATATATTTT.

This clonotype was recorded many times. The V gene is TRBV2, the J gene TRBJ1-2; D is unclear. Germline V gene sequence: CDR1 SNHLY, CDR2 FYNNEI. This CDR3 is built from 12 residues. Between the trimmed V and J ends, which lost 0 bases and 5 bases, there was a span of 4 bases. The CDR3 protein is CASSEALYGYTF. CDR3 bases: TGTGCCAGCAGTGAAGCGCTTTATGGCTACACCTTC.

Many counts were recorded for this clonotype. The J gene is TRBJ2-5, the V gene TRBV29-1, with 7 bases aligning to TRBD1. Looked up from germline, CDR1 is SQVTM and CDR2 is ANQGSEA. The CDR3 runs 14 residues. After removal of 8 bases from V and 2 bases from J, the junction contained 11 bases not matched to a gene. The CDR3 is CSLYSDRRQETQYF. CDR3 coding DNA: TGCAGCCTTTACTCGGACAGGCGTCAAGAGACCCAGTACTTC.

There are a few counts of this clonotype. The chain employs TRBV9 and TRBJ2-1; the match to TRBD2 covers 15 bases. Trimming took 3 bases from V and 7 from J; bases not matched to a gene: 5. The CDR3 extends over 16 amino acids. Germline V lookup: CDR1 SGDLS, CDR2 YYNGEE. In nucleotides, the CDR3 is TGTGCCAGCAGCGCAGGACTAGCGGGAGGGAGGAATGAGCAGTTCTTC. Translating gives CASSAGLAGGRNEQFF. Filled out from reference TRBV9 and TRBJ2-1, the complete variable domain reads DSGVTQTPKHLITATGQRVTLRCSPRSGDLSVYWYQQSLDQGLQFLIQYYNGEERAKGNILERFSAQQFPDLHSELNLSSLELGDSALYFCASSAGLAGGRNEQFFGPGTRLTVL.

V is TRBV28 and J is TRBJ2-7; D is perhaps TRBD1 or TRBD2 (6 bases each). CDR1 and CDR2 from the germline V gene are MDHEN and SYDVKM. The CDR3 consists of 15 residues. The V and J ends lost 7 bases and 7 bases respectively, with 23 bases between them. The chain's CDR3 is CASNIAEGEVREQYF. The CDR3 bases are TGTGCCAGCAACATCGCCGAGGGGGAGGTACGGGAGCAGTACTTC.

V and J are TRBV5-1 and TRBJ2-3, with a tentative D call TRBD1 (5 bases). The germline gives CDR1 SGHRS, CDR2 YFSETQ. The CDR3 has 14 residues. V lost 4 bases to trimming and J lost 1 base, with 10 bases between them. This chain's CDR3 is CASSHQGRTDTQYF. The DNA of the CDR3 is TGCGCCAGCAGCCACCAGGGTCGCACAGATACGCAGTATTTT.

This clonotype was detected only a few times. The rearrangement uses TRBV7-8 and TRBJ2-1, with a tentative D call TRBD2 (6 bases). V lost 4 bases and J lost 3, with 13 bases in between. The germline V gene has CDR1 SGHVS and CDR2 FQNEAQ. This CDR3 region has 15 residues. In DNA, the CDR3 is TGTGCCAGCAGCTCGGGACTTCTTCTCTACAATGAGCAGTTCTTC. This encodes CASSSGLLLYNEQFF.

In this sample, this clonotype turned up many times. The chain has TRBV20-1 and TRBJ1-2; D unresolved. CDR1 DFQATT and CDR2 SNEGSKA come from the germline V gene (reference sequence). The CDR3 loop spans 13 amino acids. The V end was cut by 6 bases, the J end by 7 bases, with 18 bases between. CDR3: CSAGPGLRGGYTF. For the CDR3, the DNA is TGCAGTGCGGGCCCAGGACTTCGAGGTGGCTACACCTTC.

The chain uses TRBV7-3 and TRBJ2-1; 13 nucleotides match TRBD2. This CDR3 is built from 18 residues. The ends lost 4 bases at V and 6 bases at J; junction bases unmatched: 12. Germline V CDR1 and CDR2: SGHTA, FQGTGA. The CDR3 nucleotides read TGTGCCAGCAGCTCCAACCCCTCCGGGACTAGCGGGGCCAATGAGCAGTTCTTC. Amino acids: CASSSNPSGTSGANEQFF.

This clonotype has ten or more counts. V gene TRBV7-2 combines with J gene TRBJ2-1; 9 bases line up with TRBD2. CDR3 size: 15 residues. V shed 6 bases and J 4 bases; nucleotides not matched to a gene: 7. CDR1 SGHTA and CDR2 FQGNSA come from the germline V gene. The CDR3 sequence is CASSTILAGYNEQFF. The CDR3 nucleotides are TGTGCCAGCAGTACAATCCTAGCGGGGTACAATGAGCAGTTCTTC.

This clonotype was observed a few times. The J gene is TRBJ2-5, the V gene TRBV19; D is unresolved. CDR1 is LNHDA, CDR2 SQIVND, per germline (reference sequence). This CDR3 region has 14 residues. V was pared by 4 bases and J by 3 bases, with 12 bases between. The CDR3 region has the DNA TGTGCCAGTAGTACCACTCTAAACGAAGAGACCCAGTACTTC. The encoded protein is CASSTTLNEETQYF.

Ten or more counts support this clonotype. V gene TRBV7-2 combines with J gene TRBJ2-2; 9 positions match TRBD2. The CDR3 is made up of 17 amino acids. With 2 bases clipped from V and 2 bases from J, the junction kept 6 bases outside the gene matches. The germline V gene has CDR1 SGHTA and CDR2 FQGNSA. CDR3 nucleotide sequence: TGTGCCAGCAGCTTAATAGGCGGGACTAGCAACACCGGGGAGCTGTTTTTT. It codes for CASSLIGGTSNTGELFF.

The chain has TRBV28 and TRBJ2-3; D unclear. The CDR3 has 13 amino acids. Germline CDR1 is MDHEN and CDR2 is SYDVKM. Trimming took off 6 bases at V and 2 bases at J, with 9 bases between the two ends. The CDR3 coding sequence is TGTGCCAGCAGCCGTCCACACACAGATACGCAGTATTTT. Amino acid sequence: CASSRPHTDTQYF.